These 17 T cell receptor beta chains came from one sample sequenced in a study of blood T cell repertoires in COVID-19. Only in-frame clones appear in the TCRdb table, and some are missing; sequencing was by immunoSEQ multiplex PCR. The data contain approximately 350,000 clones, more than 70% of them singletons. Sequencing was carried out using peripheral blood. Receptors were obtained from a man aged 35 to 55 with acute or convalescent COVID-19.

V is TRBV9 and J is TRBJ1-1; D call uncertain. Trimming took off 0 bases at V and 1 base at J, with 7 bases between the two ends. The CDR3 loop spans 14 amino acids. The germline gives CDR1 SGDLS, CDR2 YYNGEE. As DNA, the CDR3 is TGTGCCAGCAGCGTAGGGCAGAAGAACACTGAAGCTTTCTTT. As protein: CASSVGQKNTEAFF.

The rearrangement uses TRBV9 and TRBJ2-3; TRBD2 matches 10 bases. Trimming removed 0 bases from V and 2 bases from J; junction bases left unmatched: 12. There are 19 residues in the CDR3. Germline CDR1 reads SGDLS; CDR2 reads YYNGEE. CDR3 sequence: CASSVVFVSGGPPTDTQYF. The CDR3 DNA reads TGTGCCAGCAGCGTAGTATTCGTTAGCGGGGGGCCCCCCACAGATACGCAGTATTTT.

The chain is built from TRBV18 and TRBJ2-1; 8 bases align to TRBD1. The germline V gene encodes CDR1 KGHSH and CDR2 LQKENI. The CDR3 loop spans 15 amino acids. V shed 5 bases, J shed 8 bases, and the junction held 11 bases outside the gene matches. CDR3 DNA: TGTGCCAGCTCAGACAACAGGGGGGAGAGGTATGAGCAGTTCTTC. This encodes CASSDNRGERYEQFF.

This clone showed up just once. The chain joins TRBV9 to TRBJ1-5; D ambiguous. Germline loops: CDR1 SGDLS, CDR2 YYNGEE. V was pared by 0 bases and J by 4 bases, with 14 bases between. This CDR3 comprises 16 residues. The CDR3 nucleotides read TGTGCCAGCAGCGTAGAGGCAGACTCCCTTAATCAGCCCCAGCATTTT. This encodes CASSVEADSLNQPQHF.

The chain links TRBV28 to TRBJ1-2, with 7 positions matching TRBD1. The CDR3 totals 14 residues. CDR1 and CDR2 (germline): MDHEN, SYDVKM. The V gene end was trimmed by 4 bases and the J gene end by 4 bases; junction bases not matched to a gene: 6. For the CDR3, the DNA is TGTGCCAGCAGTTCCTTACGACAGGGCTATGGCTACACCTTC. It yields the protein CASSSLRQGYGYTF.

The CDR3 is CASSSFAGTYNEQFF. The CDR3 coding sequence is TGTGCCAGCAGCTCTTTCGCCGGGACCTACAATGAGCAGTTCTTC. The V call is TRBV7-3, the J call TRBJ2-1, with a weak D call TRBD2 (5 bases). V lost 4 bases to trimming and J lost 2 bases, with 12 bases between them. Germline V gene data show CDR1 as SGHTA and CDR2 as FQGTGA. This CDR3 comprises 15 residues.

The CDR3 nucleotides read TGTGCCAGCAGCCAGTCTTGGGAGGTGAACACTGAAGCTTTCTTT. This sequence encodes CASSQSWEVNTEAFF. This sequence joins TRBV2 and TRBJ1-1; no reliable D call. The CDR3 length is 15 residues. V was pared by 6 bases and J by 0 bases, with 14 bases between. The germline V gene has CDR1 SNHLY and CDR2 FYNNEI.

J is TRBJ2-7 and V is TRBV2, with 11 nucleotides matching TRBD1. Unmatched junction bases numbered 11, after V lost 10 bases and J lost 12 bases. The germline gives CDR1 SNHLY, CDR2 FYNNEI. The CDR3 is 12 residues long. CDR3 protein: CATFGTGGRAYF. The CDR3 DNA reads TGTGCCACCTTCGGGACAGGGGGGCGGGCGTACTTC.

This rearrangement joins TRBV7-9 to TRBJ2-7; 10 bases align to TRBD1. CDR3 length equals 16 residues. CDR1 SEHNR and CDR2 FQNEAQ come from the germline V gene (reference sequence). The ends lost 1 base at V and 4 bases at J; junction bases unmatched: 7. The CDR3 here is CASSLDPGTGVYEQYF. CDR3 coding DNA: TGTGCCAGCAGCTTAGATCCCGGGACAGGGGTTTACGAGCAGTACTTC.

V is TRBV27 and J is TRBJ2-1; the D gene is possibly TRBD2 (6 bases). CDR3 size: 15 residues. V was shortened by 4 bases and J by 1 base, with 11 bases between the two germline ends. CDR1 MNHEY and CDR2 SMNVEV come from the germline V gene (reference sequence). The CDR3 bases are TGTGCCAGCAGTTGGCGGGACGGGTCCTACAATGAGCAGTTCTTC. Its protein product is CASSWRDGSYNEQFF.

The rearrangement uses TRBV4-2 and TRBJ1-1, with 9 bases that match TRBD1. Trimming removed 0 bases from V and 5 bases from J; junction bases left unmatched: 10. This CDR3 is 17 amino acids long. The germline CDR1 and CDR2 sequences are LGHNA and YNFKEQ. CDR3 loop: CASSQETGGLAWTEAFF. DNA for the CDR3: TGTGCCAGCAGCCAAGAAACAGGGGGCTTAGCTTGGACTGAAGCTTTCTTT.

The chain joins TRBV5-4 to TRBJ2-3; D unresolved. Trimming took off 2 bases at V and 3 bases at J, with 16 bases between the two ends. From germline, CDR1 is SGHNT and CDR2 YYREEE (reference sequence). The CDR3 consists of 16 residues. The CDR3 bases are TGTGCCAGCAGCTTTGGTGGTACGCTACGGACAGATACGCAGTATTTT. It codes for CASSFGGTLRTDTQYF.

The chain couples TRBV7-3 to TRBJ1-4; TRBD1 is a possible D gene (5 bases). V lost 2 bases, J lost 3 bases, and 13 bases lay in between. Germline V lookup: CDR1 SGHTA, CDR2 FQGTGA. CDR3 size: 16 residues. Written as DNA, the CDR3 is TGTGCCAGCAGCTTATCGCGACAGATTTCTAATGAAAAACTGTTTTTT. This gives the protein CASSLSRQISNEKLFF.

The V call is TRBV6-6, the J call TRBJ1-2; possible D gene TRBD1, 5 bases. The V end lost 1 base, the J end lost 3 bases, and 9 bases lay between the germline ends. The germline V gene has CDR1 MNHNY and CDR2 SVGAGI (reference sequence). CDR3 length: 14 amino acids. The CDR3 loop is CASSYYLRDYGYTF. The CDR3 nucleotides read TGTGCCAGCAGTTACTACCTCAGGGACTATGGCTACACCTTC.

This clone was seen just once. The chain has TRBV2 and TRBJ2-7, with D unclear. The CDR3 loop spans 13 amino acids. Per the germline V gene, CDR1 is SNHLY and CDR2 is FYNNEI. V was shortened by 4 bases and J by 5 bases, with 12 bases between the two germline ends. CDR3 coding DNA: TGTGCCAGCAGTGTGGCCGGGTACCACGAGCAGTACTTC. Protein sequence: CASSVAGYHEQYF.

This clone was seen once. The J gene is TRBJ1-2, the V gene TRBV7-2, with no clear D. V lost 1 base to trimming and J lost 7 bases, with 7 bases between them. The CDR3 contains 12 residues. Germline CDR1 is SGHTA and CDR2 is FQGNSA. CDR3 loop: CASSLEWAGYTF. The CDR3 bases are TGTGCCAGCAGCTTAGAATGGGCTGGCTACACCTTC.

V and J are TRBV19 and TRBJ1-1; 7 bases line up with TRBD1. Germline V CDR1 and CDR2: LNHDA, SQIVND (reference sequence). The CDR3 has 16 amino acids. Trimming at V came to 7 bases and at J to 0 bases, leaving 11 bases not matched to a gene. The CDR3 DNA reads TGTGCCAGTACGGCACAGGGGTTGAGCCTGAACACTGAAGCTTTCTTT. Translated, it gives CASTAQGLSLNTEAFF.